This T cell receptor beta chain derives from a study of blood T cell repertoires in COVID-19. For the study at large: COVID-19 samples collected from the United States, Italy and Spain covered acute and convalescent phases. T cells, B-cell-depleted T cells, or PBMCs supplied cDNA or gDNA.

Clones were sequenced by immunoSEQ multiplex PCR, and TCRdb holds only the in-frame ones, with some missing. This sample has over 200,000 clones; 70% to 85% occur once, and the top ten carry around 1.8%. What was sequenced was PBMCs or T cells enriched from blood (not recorded which). The receptor was isolated from a man aged 60-69 years who had recovered from COVID-19.

The CDR3: CASSERGQSNEKLFF. The CDR3 bases are TGTGCCAGCAGTGAAAGGGGACAGTCTAATGAAAAACTGTTTTTT. The chain recombines TRBV6-1 with TRBJ1-4; TRBD1 matches 7 bases. This CDR3 comprises 15 residues. V shed 2 bases and J 3 bases; nucleotides not matched to a gene: 3. Germline loops: CDR1 MNHNS, CDR2 SASEGT.